This T cell receptor (beta chain) is from a study of regulatory T cells in long-lasting Graves disease. Points from the study as a whole: Patients with persistent Graves' had lower TCR diversity than newly diagnosed patients. Gene preferences differed: TRBV28, TRBJ1-2, TRBJ2-5 in persistent cases.

CDR1 and CDR2 (germline): MDHEN, SYDVKM. CDR3 length: 14 amino acids. With 4 bases removed from V and 3 bases from J, the gap between germline ends came to 13 bases. A few counts support this clonotype. Its antigen is undetermined. Documented time point: newly diagnosed GD, antithyroid drugs for less than 3 months. The TCR library used RNA extracted from PBMCs. In building TCR beta libraries, iRepertoire HTBI primers were used together with Arm-PCR of CDR3 regions. TCRdb re-called the multiplex PCR reads through MiXCR, storing one row per CDR3 protein. The sample has approximately 440,000 distinct CDR3 sequences; 15% to 20% are singletons. These data were likewise used in another study, on T cells in Graves' hyperthyroidism and ophthalmopathy.

The sequenced sample was peripheral blood mononuclear cells (PBMCs), obtained at new diagnosis, from a patient treated with antithyroid drugs. This sequence originates from a man aged 40-55 years with Graves disease. This sequence joins TRBV28 and TRBJ2-7; D might be TRBD1 or TRBD2, each matching 5 bases. The CDR3, as DNA: TGTGCCAGCAGTTCCGGGACCAGGCGCTACGAGCAGTACTTC. This sequence encodes CASSSGTRRYEQYF.